The rows below give T cell receptor beta chains drawn from one sample of a study of cytomegalovirus exposure and HLA in healthy donors. TCRdb's table, derived via immunoSEQ multiplex PCR, lists solely in-frame clones and lacks some. Among 50,000 to 70,000 clones listed, roughly 77% were seen once. The sequencing sample was made of PBMCs. Receptors were obtained from a female donor in good health and CMV-seronegative. The CDR3 runs from the conserved cysteine through the conserved F or W. Fields, in order: V gene, J gene, D gene, CDR3 protein. The D gene is left open where the match is weak.

v_call: TRBV5-4; j_call: TRBJ2-1; d_call: .; cdr3_aa: CASGQHNEQFF
v_call: TRBV5-1; j_call: TRBJ1-3; d_call: .; cdr3_aa: CASRDPTAGNTIYF
v_call: TRBV19; j_call: TRBJ1-5; d_call: TRBD1; cdr3_aa: CASSIGDRVGQPQHF
v_call: TRBV10-3; j_call: TRBJ2-2; d_call: .; cdr3_aa: CAIGPGRGVTGELFF
v_call: TRBV7-2; j_call: TRBJ2-5; d_call: TRBD1; cdr3_aa: CASSLGTGGGKTQYF
v_call: TRBV15; j_call: TRBJ2-5; d_call: TRBD2; cdr3_aa: CATSRDLAGGPTETQYF
v_call: TRBV2; j_call: TRBJ2-2; d_call: .; cdr3_aa: CASSEAWVGATGELFF
v_call: TRBV6-1; j_call: TRBJ2-3; d_call: TRBD2; cdr3_aa: CASTGLAGWYF
v_call: TRBV2; j_call: TRBJ2-3; d_call: TRBD2; cdr3_aa: CASSERRGARTDTQYF
v_call: TRBV5-6; j_call: TRBJ1-1; d_call: TRBD1; cdr3_aa: CASSSGTGWNTEAFF
v_call: TRBV9; j_call: TRBJ1-2; d_call: TRBD1; cdr3_aa: CANSAGGNYGYTF
v_call: TRBV6-4; j_call: TRBJ2-3; d_call: TRBD1; cdr3_aa: CASRWGQALLSTDTQYF
v_call: TRBV28; j_call: TRBJ2-2; d_call: .; cdr3_aa: CASSSTNTGELFF
v_call: TRBV12-5; j_call: TRBJ2-7; d_call: TRBD1; cdr3_aa: CASGVGDRGSYEQYF
v_call: TRBV25-1; j_call: TRBJ2-2; d_call: TRBD2; cdr3_aa: CASRGKTSGTGGELFF
v_call: TRBV2; j_call: TRBJ1-2; d_call: .; cdr3_aa: CASSKAQDYGYTF
v_call: TRBV6-5; j_call: TRBJ1-1; d_call: .; cdr3_aa: CASRPPGVMNTEAFF
v_call: TRBV5-1; j_call: TRBJ1-1; d_call: TRBD1; cdr3_aa: CASRSGQAERRRGPEAFF
v_call: TRBV27; j_call: TRBJ1-1; d_call: TRBD1; cdr3_aa: CASSLGQGLTEAFF
v_call: TRBV5-8; j_call: TRBJ2-2; d_call: TRBD1; cdr3_aa: CASSPDRVGTGELFF
v_call: TRBV7-9; j_call: TRBJ1-2; d_call: .; cdr3_aa: CASSLGQYGYTF
v_call: TRBV5-1; j_call: TRBJ1-6; d_call: .; cdr3_aa: CASTSTPQGRGNSPLHF
v_call: TRBV7-2; j_call: TRBJ2-7; d_call: .; cdr3_aa: CASSLSHGGQYF
v_call: TRBV6-5; j_call: TRBJ2-3; d_call: TRBD2; cdr3_aa: CASSRSGGTDAQYF
v_call: TRBV28; j_call: TRBJ2-3; d_call: .; cdr3_aa: CASSFPRGAF
v_call: TRBV6-6; j_call: TRBJ1-1; d_call: .; cdr3_aa: CASSGTQGSNTEAFF
v_call: TRBV2; j_call: TRBJ1-5; d_call: TRBD1; cdr3_aa: CASSGWGTGANSNQPQHF
v_call: TRBV27; j_call: TRBJ2-3; d_call: TRBD2; cdr3_aa: CASSLGLAIDTQYF
v_call: TRBV19; j_call: TRBJ2-4; d_call: TRBD2; cdr3_aa: CASSIAPLAGGMLAKNIQYF
v_call: TRBV7-9; j_call: TRBJ1-3; d_call: .; cdr3_aa: CASREQGGTIYF
v_call: TRBV2; j_call: TRBJ2-3; d_call: .; cdr3_aa: CASSEGTTDTQYF
v_call: TRBV21-1; j_call: TRBJ2-3; d_call: .; cdr3_aa: CASRGSGGAGTQYF
v_call: TRBV2; j_call: TRBJ2-1; d_call: TRBD2; cdr3_aa: CASSARLAGAEYNEQFF
v_call: TRBV7-9; j_call: TRBJ1-4; d_call: .; cdr3_aa: CASSSGGSGGSPTEKLFF
v_call: TRBV19; j_call: TRBJ2-1; d_call: TRBD2; cdr3_aa: CASGSQPSGGYNEQFF
v_call: TRBV5-1; j_call: TRBJ2-1; d_call: .; cdr3_aa: CASSPGDLVPDEQFF
v_call: TRBV27; j_call: TRBJ2-7; d_call: TRBD2; cdr3_aa: CASSKREGYEQYF
v_call: TRBV25-1; j_call: TRBJ2-1; d_call: .; cdr3_aa: CASSDVAWSIGNEQFF
v_call: TRBV19; j_call: TRBJ1-1; d_call: .; cdr3_aa: CASGWTELNTEAFF
v_call: TRBV21-1; j_call: TRBJ2-5; d_call: .; cdr3_aa: CASSKAKVAGGGETQYF
v_call: TRBV2; j_call: TRBJ1-3; d_call: .; cdr3_aa: CASSADRTIGNTIYF
v_call: TRBV7-9; j_call: TRBJ2-5; d_call: TRBD2; cdr3_aa: CANSRSSGTGETQYF
v_call: TRBV4-1; j_call: TRBJ2-5; d_call: TRBD1; cdr3_aa: CASSQGGQGVQETQYF
v_call: TRBV7-7; j_call: TRBJ2-7; d_call: .; cdr3_aa: CASSTGRNSYEQYF
v_call: TRBV7-9; j_call: TRBJ1-2; d_call: .; cdr3_aa: CASSTDIHGYTF
v_call: TRBV28; j_call: TRBJ2-5; d_call: TRBD2; cdr3_aa: CASSSGGGRRETQYF
v_call: TRBV12-5; j_call: TRBJ1-4; d_call: .; cdr3_aa: CASGSSGAGEKLFF
v_call: TRBV11-2; j_call: TRBJ2-3; d_call: .; cdr3_aa: CASSLDSSAAGTDTQYF
v_call: TRBV2; j_call: TRBJ1-5; d_call: TRBD1; cdr3_aa: CASSWGQLGRSNQPQHF
v_call: TRBV27; j_call: TRBJ1-1; d_call: .; cdr3_aa: CASSLRGSAEAFF
v_call: TRBV19; j_call: TRBJ2-5; d_call: .; cdr3_aa: CASSRRAREETQYF
v_call: TRBV6-4; j_call: TRBJ2-3; d_call: TRBD2; cdr3_aa: CASSDRSGSADTQYF
v_call: TRBV7-9; j_call: TRBJ1-1; d_call: .; cdr3_aa: CASSLAAGMEAFF
v_call: TRBV25-1; j_call: TRBJ1-3; d_call: .; cdr3_aa: CASRQTGRSGNTIYF
v_call: TRBV10-3; j_call: TRBJ1-3; d_call: .; cdr3_aa: CAISEGAGISGNTIYF
v_call: TRBV7-9; j_call: TRBJ1-1; d_call: .; cdr3_aa: CASSQSLTEAFF